The clone carrying this T cell receptor beta chain was recorded only once. Its cognate antigen is unknown. Germline values: CDR1 SGHRS, CDR2 YFSETQ. Germline trimming cut 4 bases from V and 7 bases from J; bases unmatched to any gene: 6. CDR3 size: 14 residues. This record belongs to a study of blood T cells in healthy people across ages. Then a second PCR, running about 6 to 11 cycles, was carried out with a sample-barcoded 5' primer and a J-beta primer mix. MiXCR, run by TCRdb on the 5' RACE reads, gives a single entry per CDR3 protein. Found here are fewer than 800,000 distinct CDR3 sequences, around 45% of them singletons; the top ten hold roughly 31%. Study-wide points: Diversity estimates drawn from one million T cells were deemed underestimates.

The sequenced sample consisted of blood. The sequence was collected from a woman aged 60 to 75 in good health. V and J are TRBV5-1 and TRBJ2-7, with 12 bases lining up with TRBD2. CDR3 residues: CASSRWTSGEEQYF. CDR3 sequence (DNA): TGCGCCAGCAGCCGGTGGACTAGCGGGGAGGAGCAGTACTTC.